Each of the 28 T cell receptor beta chains below was sequenced from the same sample in a study of T cell repertoires in cytomegalovirus infection. Each CDR3 protein is one row after TCRdb ran MiXCR on the reads. The table includes roughly 920,000 distinct CDR3 sequences, around 32% detected once. The antigens for these receptors are not known. This specimen consisted of cultured CD8+ T cells from PBMCs, obtained from culture after CMV antigen stimulation. The receptors were gathered from a human donor in good health (CMV status not recorded). Some clones in this sample may be carry-over from other donors' samples.

This clonotype was seen more than once but under ten times. V and J are TRBV5-1 and TRBJ1-1, with unresolved D. Germline lookup yields CDR1 SGHRS and CDR2 YFSETQ. The CDR3 totals 15 residues. V shed 0 bases and J shed 6 bases, with 15 bases lying between them. The CDR3 here is CASSLDINLKAEAFF. The CDR3, as DNA: TGCGCCAGCAGCTTGGACATCAATTTGAAGGCTGAAGCTTTCTTT.

Only a few counts were recorded for this clonotype. The V gene is TRBV7-3, the J gene TRBJ2-1; 8 bases agree with TRBD2. After removal of 5 bases from V and 4 bases from J, the junction contained 7 bases not matched to a gene. The CDR3 is 15 residues long. Germline CDR1 and CDR2: SGHTA and FQGTGA. CDR3 sequence reads: CASSVGLAWYNEQFF. CDR3 DNA: TGTGCCAGCAGCGTCGGACTAGCTTGGTACAATGAGCAGTTCTTC.

The chain has TRBV4-3 and TRBJ2-5, with TRBD2 matching 8 bases. CDR1 is LGHNA, CDR2 YSLEER, per germline. J lost 4 bases, V lost 5 bases, and 3 bases had no gene match. This CDR3 has 13 residues. CDR3: CASSAAGAETQYF. CDR3 bases: TGCGCCAGCAGCGCAGCGGGGGCAGAGACCCAGTACTTC.

This clonotype was recorded a few times. CDR3 protein: CASRSDRASSGANVLTF. Written as DNA, the CDR3 is TGTGCCAGCAGGTCGGATCGGGCGAGCTCTGGGGCCAACGTCCTGACTTTC. The chain links TRBV7-6 to TRBJ2-6; D is ambiguous. The V gene's germline CDR1 is SGHVS and CDR2 FNYEAQ. The CDR3 sequence is 17 residues long. V lost 6 bases and J 0 bases, leaving 15 bases between the germline ends.

This clonotype was picked up a small number of times. The rearrangement joins TRBV6-2 or TRBV6-3 to TRBJ2-7; TRBD2 matches at 7 bases. The V segment lost 4 bases and the J segment 1 base; nucleotides outside the gene matches: 10. The CDR3 extends over 16 amino acids. Germline CDR1 reads MNHEY; CDR2 reads SVGEGT. CDR3 bases: TGTGCCAGCAGTTTAGGCCCAGCGGGGTTATCCTACGAGCAGTACGTC. Its translation is CASSLGPAGLSYEQYV.

This clonotype was counted a single time. The rearrangement links TRBV5-5 to TRBJ2-7; 8 bases line up with TRBD1. Germline loops: CDR1 SGHKS, CDR2 YYEKEE (reference sequence). With V trimmed by 5 bases and J by 3 bases, 7 bases remained unmatched. This CDR3 is 14 amino acids long. CDR3 nucleotides: TGTGCCAGCAGTCGACAGGGGAATGGCTACGAGCAGTACTTC. It specifies CASSRQGNGYEQYF. Full variable domain (rest looked up from reference TRBV5-5 and TRBJ2-7): DAGVTQSPTHLIKTRGQQVTLRCSPISGHKSVSWYQQVLGQGPQFIFQYYEKEERGRGNFPDRFSARQFPNYSSELNVNALLLGDSALYLCASSRQGNGYEQYFGPGTRLTVT.

The chain has TRBV7-9 and TRBJ1-1, with D possibly matching TRBD1 (5 bases). The CDR3 extends over 15 amino acids. Trimming cost V 6 bases and J 1 base, with 15 bases left between them. CDR1 and CDR2 from the germline V gene are SEHNR and FQNEAQ (reference sequence). The CDR3 DNA sequence: TGTGCCAGCAGTCCAGGGTGGTCGTCGAACACTGAAGCTTTCTTT. This encodes CASSPGWSSNTEAFF.

V is TRBV14 and J is TRBJ2-7, with TRBD2 matching over 9 bases. CDR3 size: 15 residues. Trimming removed 1 base from V and 6 bases from J; junction bases left unmatched: 7. Germline CDR1 is SGHDN and CDR2 is FVKESK. CDR3 bases: TGTGCCAGCAGCCAAGTGGCTAGCGGGGCTACCGAGCAGTACTTC. Its translation is CASSQVASGATEQYF.

The chain is built from TRBV24-1 and TRBJ2-3, with 11 bases lining up with TRBD2. In germline, CDR1 is KGHDR, CDR2 SFDVKD. CDR3 length: 19 amino acids. V lost 6 bases, J lost 3 bases, and 16 bases stayed unmatched. As DNA, the CDR3 is TGTGCCACCAGTTCTAACCAACCGGGACTAGCGGATTCTACAGATACGCAGTATTTT. Translation gives CATSSNQPGLADSTDTQYF.

Details on this clonotype: No DNA is shown, since the ends of the CDR3 on it are uncertain; the CDR3 is the one TCRdb lists. The chain is built from TRBV7-5 and TRBJ2-1; the listed D gene, TRBD1, was not tested against the DNA. TRBV7-5 is tagged as a pseudogene. The CDR3 is made up of 17 amino acids, end residues included. CDR3 protein: CISVPEAWDRSHNEQFF.

This CDR3 reads CASSWPPHGVYNEQFF. CDR3 coding DNA: TGCGCCAGCAGCTGGCCCCCGCACGGGGTATACAATGAGCAGTTCTTC. The chain has TRBV5-1 and TRBJ2-1; a possible D gene is TRBD2 (5 bases). CDR1 is SGHRS, CDR2 YFSETQ, per germline. The CDR3 loop spans 16 amino acids. Trimming stripped 3 bases from V and 4 bases from J, with 17 bases between.

This clonotype was recorded at least ten times. The chain joins TRBV7-9 to TRBJ2-2; D gene unclear. Germline CDR1 reads SEHNR; CDR2 reads FQNEAQ (reference sequence). The CDR3 has 16 residues. Trimming took 9 bases from V and 1 from J, leaving 18 bases between them. The CDR3 DNA sequence: TGTGCCAGGACTGGGCCGTTGGGGTTGAACACCGGGGAGCTGTTTTTT. It specifies CARTGPLGLNTGELFF.

This chain links TRBV7-8 with TRBJ2-7, with 7 bases aligning to TRBD2. Trimming took 3 bases from V and 4 from J; bases not matched to a gene: 9. The germline V gene encodes CDR1 SGHVS and CDR2 FQNEAQ. The CDR3 contains 15 residues. The CDR3 here is CASSLGAGTLYEQYF. CDR3 nucleotides: TGTGCCAGCAGCTTGGGAGCGGGGACCCTATACGAGCAGTACTTC.

The sample holds a few counts of this clonotype. The chain has TRBV7-9 and TRBJ1-4; D uncertain. The CDR3 runs 14 residues. Trimming took 5 bases from V and 0 from J, leaving 7 bases between them. The germline V gene encodes CDR1 SEHNR and CDR2 FQNEAQ (reference sequence). The CDR3 DNA sequence: TGTGCCAGCAGCGGTCATACAACTAATGAAAAACTGTTTTTT. Its translation: CASSGHTTNEKLFF.

This clonotype appeared a few times. The chain combines TRBV12-3 or TRBV12-4 with TRBJ2-2; the D is unclear. Trimming pared 3 bases from V and 4 bases from J, leaving 18 bases between. The CDR3 sequence is 17 residues long. CDR3 sequence: CASSLSSLDGFTGELFF. Here the CDR3 DNA reads TGTGCCAGCAGTTTGTCCTCCCTGGACGGTTTCACCGGGGAGCTGTTTTTT.

The chain is built from TRBV4-3 and TRBJ2-1; weak D call: TRBD2 (5 bases). Germline V CDR1 and CDR2: LGHNA, YSLEER. The CDR3 has 16 residues. The V gene lost 2 bases and the J gene lost 2 bases, with 13 bases spanning the gap. The CDR3 DNA follows: TGCGCCAGCAGCCAATCGGGATTAGGGCCCTACAATGAGCAGTTCTTC. This codes for CASSQSGLGPYNEQFF.

This clonotype was seen a handful of times. This chain uses TRBV27 with TRBJ1-2; TRBD1 might be the D (6 bases). Germline CDR1 MNHEY, CDR2 SMNVEV (reference sequence). V gave up 11 bases and J gave up 1 base, with 20 bases separating them. The length of the CDR3 is 15 residues. CDR3 DNA sequence: TGTGCCTCCCGAGATCCCGGGGGGCTTAACTATGGCTACACCTTC. It is translated as CASRDPGGLNYGYTF.

In its sample, this clonotype was seen many times. The CDR3 loop reads CASSYGQGRTEETQYF. In nucleotides, the CDR3 is TGTGCCAGCAGCTACGGACAGGGGAGGACCGAAGAGACCCAGTACTTC. V and J are TRBV7-2 and TRBJ2-5, with 9 bases aligning to TRBD1. The CDR3 runs to 16 residues. V shed 4 bases, J shed 3 bases, and the junction held 9 bases outside the gene matches. Germline V lookup: CDR1 SGHTA, CDR2 FQGNSA.

The rearrangement uses TRBV14 and TRBJ2-5; no clear D gene. The CDR3 runs to 13 residues. Trimming removed 3 bases from V and 7 bases from J, with 12 bases in between. Germline loops: CDR1 SGHDN, CDR2 FVKESK. The CDR3 coding sequence is TGTGCCAGCAGCCATGGACCCTGGAGGACCCAGTACTTC. It yields the protein CASSHGPWRTQYF.

This clonotype was seen a handful of times. The gene calls are TRBV19 and TRBJ1-1; TRBD1 might be the D (5 bases). The CDR3 is 14 residues long. The germline V gene encodes CDR1 LNHDA and CDR2 SQIVND (reference sequence). V gave up 2 bases and J gave up 5 bases, with 12 bases separating them. CDR3 loop: CASSISLRGTEAFF. For the CDR3, the DNA is TGTGCCAGTAGTATAAGTCTGCGGGGGACTGAAGCTTTCTTT.

Details on this clonotype: This may be a read error, as it is one base from a much larger clone. The chain recombines TRBV12-3 or TRBV12-4 with TRBJ2-5, with D possibly TRBD1 on 6 matching bases. V dropped 8 bases and J dropped 4 bases, with 14 bases sitting between them. The CDR3 spans 13 residues. This CDR3 is CASLGQTRETQYF. The CDR3 region has the DNA TGTGCCAGCCTAGGACAGACGAGAGAGACCCAGTACTTC.

The rearrangement joins TRBV19 to TRBJ2-1; 10 nucleotides align to TRBD1. The CDR3 length is 16 residues. CDR1 and CDR2 from the germline V gene are LNHDA and SQIVND (reference sequence). Trimming at V came to 6 bases and at J to 3 bases, leaving 8 bases not matched to a gene. CDR3 loop: CASREPGTGVYNEQFF. The CDR3 DNA sequence: TGTGCCAGTAGAGAGCCCGGGACAGGGGTCTACAATGAGCAGTTCTTC.

Remarks on this clonotype: Possible read error: a much larger clone is one base away. The chain couples TRBV7-2 to TRBJ2-5; 9 nucleotides agree with TRBD2. Trimming removed 6 bases from V and 1 base from J; junction bases left unmatched: 9. This CDR3 has 16 residues. Looked up from germline, CDR1 is SGHTA and CDR2 is FQGNSA. The CDR3 is CASSTVASGAQETQYF. In DNA, the CDR3 is TGTGCCAGCAGTACCGTGGCTAGCGGGGCCCAAGAGACCCAGTACTTC. Based on the CDR3 plus reference TRBV7-2 and TRBJ2-5, the full variable domain is GAGVSQSPSNKVTEKGKDVELRCDPISGHTALYWYRQSLGQGLEFLIYFQGNSAPDKSGLPSDRFSAERTGGSVSTLTIQRTQQEDSAVYLCASSTVASGAQETQYFGPGTRLLVL.

Notes on this clonotype: A read error may explain this, as a much larger clone is one base away. The chain couples TRBV7-9 to TRBJ1-5; D uncertain. The CDR3 is 12 amino acids. Per the germline V gene, CDR1 is SEHNR and CDR2 is FQNEAQ (reference sequence). The V end was cut by 5 bases, the J end by 5 bases, with 7 bases between. CDR3 protein: CASSLNDQPQHF. The CDR3 nucleotides are TGTGCCAGCAGCCTAAACGATCAGCCCCAGCATTTT.

This clonotype was observed once. The chain recombines TRBV7-4 with TRBJ1-5, with unresolved D. The CDR3 runs 15 residues. Trimming removed 5 bases at V and 1 base at J, with 12 bases between. The germline V gene encodes CDR1 SGHVT and CDR2 SQSDAQ. The DNA for the CDR3 is TGTGCCAGCAGCCCCCGTTTGGTAAGCAATCAGCCCCAGCATTTT. Protein: CASSPRLVSNQPQHF. Full variable domain (rest looked up from reference TRBV7-4 and TRBJ1-5): GAGVSQSPRYKVAKRGRDVALRCDSISGHVTLYWYRQTLGQGSEVLTYSQSDAQRDKSGRPSGRFSAERPERSVSTLKIQRTEQGDSAVYLCASSPRLVSNQPQHFGDGTRLSIL.

This clonotype occurred a few times. V is TRBV18 and J is TRBJ2-3; no reliable D call. Deletions cut 8 bases from V and 0 bases from J, with 12 bases between. The V gene's germline CDR1 is KGHSH and CDR2 LQKENI. The CDR3 has 14 amino acids. This chain's CDR3 is CASSPPPSTDTQYF. Here the CDR3 DNA reads TGTGCCAGCAGCCCCCCACCTAGCACAGATACGCAGTATTTT.

This clonotype was seen only a few times. The chain joins TRBV7-3 to TRBJ2-2, with D unclear. The V gene's germline CDR1 is SGHTA and CDR2 FQGTGA. Trimming pared 5 bases from V and 7 bases from J, leaving 11 bases between. The CDR3 has 13 residues. CDR3 sequence reads: CASSRPQVGELFF. Written as DNA, the CDR3 is TGTGCCAGCAGCCGACCTCAAGTCGGGGAGCTGTTTTTT.

The chain couples TRBV20-1 to TRBJ2-1; 9 nucleotides match TRBD2. Germline values: CDR1 DFQATT, CDR2 SNEGSKA (reference sequence). This CDR3 is built from 16 residues. Trimming removed 5 bases from V and 9 bases from J; junction bases left unmatched: 17. For the CDR3, the DNA is TGCAGTGCTGGTGGTGTATTTAGGGCGGGGGGGAGTGAGCAGTTCTTC. It yields the protein CSAGGVFRAGGSEQFF.